This T cell receptor beta chain stems from a study of cytomegalovirus exposure and HLA in healthy donors. Germline V gives CDR1 SGDLS, CDR2 YYNGEE. CDR3 length: 16 residues. Trimming removed 2 bases from V and 3 bases from J; junction bases left unmatched: 4. Method: immunoSEQ multiplex PCR; TCRdb's copy keeps in-frame clones and lacks some. The data show 130,000 to 150,000 clones, roughly nine tenths seen once. A note on this clone: Its antigen is still unknown.

General study results and limits: In vitro checks showed that a few CMV-associated chains really do target CMV antigens.

This sequence originates from a man between 18 and 29 years old in good health and CMV-seronegative. The sample taken for sequencing was PBMCs. The chain has TRBV9 and TRBJ2-2; 10 bases match TRBD2. The CDR3 is CASSVSGLADTGELFF. The CDR3 region has the DNA TGTGCCAGCAGCGTCTCCGGACTAGCGGACACCGGGGAGCTGTTTTTT.